A selection of T cell receptor beta chains follows, all from one sample in a study of blood T cell repertoires in COVID-19. Profiling relied on immunoSEQ multiplex PCR, and the TCRdb table lists in-frame clones only, not all of them. This sample has 70,000 to 95,000 clones, with 75% to 85% found just once. Sequences were obtained from peripheral blood. The receptors derive from a human donor in a cohort sampled during active COVID-19. The CDR3 runs from the conserved cysteine through the conserved F or W. The D gene is left open where the match is weak. Size is stated for part of the rows, as once, few or many counts, or as a class when the clone is expanded.

clone_size d_call j_call v_call cdr3_aa cdr3_nt
. TRBD2 TRBJ2-5 TRBV12-5 CASGPGTSGRQETQYF TGTGCTAGTGGTCCAGGGACTAGCGGGAGGCAAGAGACCCAGTACTTC
few . TRBJ1-2 TRBV5-1 CASSLVAGSSYGYTF TGCGCCAGCAGCTTGGTGGCAGGGTCGTCCTATGGCTACACCTTC
. . TRBJ1-1 TRBV3-1/TRBV3-2 CASSQFASDSEAFF TGTGCCAGCAGCCAATTCGCATCGGACAGTGAAGCTTTCTTT
. TRBD2 TRBJ2-1 TRBV28 CASSTGGGAYEQFF TGTGCCAGCAGTACCGGCGGGGGGGCTTATGAGCAGTTCTTC
. . TRBJ1-3 TRBV29-1 CSVEIGGLSSGNTIYF TGCAGCGTTGAAATAGGAGGGCTAAGCTCTGGAAACACCATATATTTT
. TRBD2 TRBJ2-3 TRBV4-1 CASSQELTGGVTDTQYF TGCGCCAGCAGCCAAGAGCTGACCGGGGGGGTCACAGATACGCAGTATTTT
. . TRBJ2-1 TRBV7-9 CASSFPGGFYNEQFF TGTGCCAGCAGCTTCCCGGGGGGCTTCTACAATGAGCAGTTCTTC
. . TRBJ1-5 TRBV24-1 CATAAGGNQPQHF TGTGCCACCGCGGCCGGGGGCAATCAGCCCCAGCATTTT
. . TRBJ1-5 TRBV5-1 CASSLEGGVGQPQHF TGCGCCAGCAGCTTGGAAGGGGGTGTGGGTCAGCCCCAGCATTTT
. . TRBJ2-7 TRBV11-2 CASSWARDMVYEQYF TGTGCCAGCAGCTGGGCCAGGGATATGGTGTACGAGCAGTACTTC
. TRBD2 TRBJ2-5 TRBV18 CASSPPGREETQYF TGTGCCAGCTCACCACCGGGGAGGGAAGAGACCCAGTACTTC
. TRBD1 TRBJ1-6 TRBV6-2/TRBV6-3 CASSRDRVSPLHF TGTGCCAGCAGCCGGGACAGGGTTTCACCCCTCCACTTT
. . TRBJ2-5 TRBV11-2 CASSLALTGLETQYF TGTGCCAGCAGCTTAGCTCTCACAGGGCTTGAGACCCAGTACTTC
. . TRBJ1-1 TRBV19 CASSILKGVYTEAFF TGTGCCAGTAGTATTTTAAAGGGGGTCTACACTGAAGCTTTCTTT
. . TRBJ2-1 TRBV6-5 CASSYSNRGSYNEQFF TGTGCCAGCAGTTACTCGAACCGGGGGAGCTACAATGAGCAGTTCTTC
. TRBD2 TRBJ2-7 TRBV5-1 CASSLRTSGGLSYEQYF TGCGCCAGCAGCCTACGGACTAGCGGGGGACTCTCCTACGAGCAGTACTTC
. . TRBJ2-7 TRBV7-2 CASSPPPAGIYEQYF TGTGCCAGCAGCCCCCCTCCGGCAGGGATCTACGAGCAGTACTTC
. TRBD2 TRBJ2-7 TRBV5-5 CASSHAGGAAINEQYF TGTGCCAGCAGCCATGCGGGGGGGGCTGCCATTAACGAGCAGTACTTC
. TRBD2 TRBJ2-1 TRBV6-5 CASRREGSYNEQFF TGTGCCAGCAGGAGGGAGGGTTCCTACAATGAGCAGTTCTTC
. . TRBJ2-4 TRBV6-5 CASSQNRVAKNIQYF TGTGCCAGCAGTCAAAACAGGGTAGCCAAAAACATTCAGTACTTC
. TRBD2 TRBJ2-4 TRBV6-5 CASGGGGSAKNIQYF TGTGCCAGCGGCGGGGGGGGCTCGGCCAAAAACATTCAGTACTTC
. . TRBJ2-7 TRBV6-5 CASTDRGNGQYF TGTGCCAGCACCGATCGGGGGAACGGGCAGTACTTC